In this sample, the clone carrying this TCR beta chain turned up many times. The CDR3 regions of TCR beta were amplified from RNA transcripts. TCR CDR3 underwent first-round RT-PCR with the HTBI primer set. TCRdb re-derived calls from the multiplex PCR reads in MiXCR, one entry per CDR3 protein. The sample contains roughly 290,000 distinct CDR3 sequences, roughly 13% of which appear only once. The germline V gene has CDR1 LGHNA and CDR2 YNFKEQ. This CDR3 contains 14 residues. J lost 2 bases, V lost 2 bases, and 2 bases had no gene match. This record belongs to a study of T cells in Graves' hyperthyroidism and ophthalmopathy.

The chain couples TRBV4-2 to TRBJ1-2; 7 bases agree with TRBD1. Sequenced input: blood. This receptor was identified in a woman aged 35 to 49 with Graves' hyperthyroidism. CDR3 coding DNA: TGTGCCAGCAGCCAAAGGGGGCTGAACTATGGCTACACCTTC. This codes for CASSQRGLNYGYTF.